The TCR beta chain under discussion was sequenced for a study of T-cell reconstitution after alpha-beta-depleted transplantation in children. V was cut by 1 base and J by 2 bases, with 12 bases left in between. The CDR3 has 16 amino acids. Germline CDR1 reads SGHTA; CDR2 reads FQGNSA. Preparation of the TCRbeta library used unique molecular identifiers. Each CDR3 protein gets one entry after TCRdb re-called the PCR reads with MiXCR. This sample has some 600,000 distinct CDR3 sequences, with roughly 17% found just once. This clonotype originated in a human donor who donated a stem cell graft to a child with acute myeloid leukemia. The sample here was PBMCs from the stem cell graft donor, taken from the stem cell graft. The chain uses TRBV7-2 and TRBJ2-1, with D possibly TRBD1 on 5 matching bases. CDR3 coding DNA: TGTGCCAGCAGCTTAGAAAGGGGAAGGACCTACAATGAGCAGTTCTTC. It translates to CASSLERGRTYNEQFF.